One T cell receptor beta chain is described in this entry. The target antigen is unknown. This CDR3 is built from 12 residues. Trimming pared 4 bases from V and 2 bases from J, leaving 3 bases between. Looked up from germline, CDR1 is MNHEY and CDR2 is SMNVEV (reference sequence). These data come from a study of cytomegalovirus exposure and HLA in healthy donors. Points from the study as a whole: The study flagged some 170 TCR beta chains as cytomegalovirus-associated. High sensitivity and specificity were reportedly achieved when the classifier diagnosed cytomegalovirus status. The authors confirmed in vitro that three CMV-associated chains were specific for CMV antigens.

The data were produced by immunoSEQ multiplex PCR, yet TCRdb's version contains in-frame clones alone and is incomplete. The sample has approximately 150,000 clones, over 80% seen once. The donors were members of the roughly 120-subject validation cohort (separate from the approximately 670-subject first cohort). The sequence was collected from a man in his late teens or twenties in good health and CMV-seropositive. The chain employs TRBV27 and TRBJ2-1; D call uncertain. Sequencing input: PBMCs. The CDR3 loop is CASSSAYNEQFF. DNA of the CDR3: TGTGCCAGCAGTTCCGCCTACAATGAGCAGTTCTTC.